This TCR beta chain was identified during a study of shared clonotypes between healthy human individuals. This CDR3 comprises 16 residues. V was trimmed by 5 bases and J by 5 bases, leaving 21 bases between them. The germline V gene has CDR1 SEHNR and CDR2 FQNEAQ (reference sequence). The authors' processing: ImmunoSEQ gave junction-only sequences without quality scores, so filtering differed. Data came from immunoSEQ multiplex PCR; TCRdb stores just in-frame clones and leaves some out. For V, J and clone size, that table is used; D and trimming come from the DNA. The table shows approximately 2,200,000 clones, with roughly 91% occurring only once. CD45RO-negative cells were positively selected for CCR7, leaving out terminally differentiated effector memory CD45RA+ cells.

The chain has TRBV7-9 and TRBJ2-5; either TRBD1 or TRBD2 may fit D (5 bases each). Sequenced: naive CD8+ T cells from PBMCs. This receptor was taken from a man between 18 and 29 years old in good health. Some clones in this sample may be carry-over from other donors' samples. The CDR3 reads CASSTRDGRDRETQYF. The CDR3 coding sequence is TGTGCCAGCAGCACCCGGGACGGACGAGATCGGGAGACCCAGTACTTC.